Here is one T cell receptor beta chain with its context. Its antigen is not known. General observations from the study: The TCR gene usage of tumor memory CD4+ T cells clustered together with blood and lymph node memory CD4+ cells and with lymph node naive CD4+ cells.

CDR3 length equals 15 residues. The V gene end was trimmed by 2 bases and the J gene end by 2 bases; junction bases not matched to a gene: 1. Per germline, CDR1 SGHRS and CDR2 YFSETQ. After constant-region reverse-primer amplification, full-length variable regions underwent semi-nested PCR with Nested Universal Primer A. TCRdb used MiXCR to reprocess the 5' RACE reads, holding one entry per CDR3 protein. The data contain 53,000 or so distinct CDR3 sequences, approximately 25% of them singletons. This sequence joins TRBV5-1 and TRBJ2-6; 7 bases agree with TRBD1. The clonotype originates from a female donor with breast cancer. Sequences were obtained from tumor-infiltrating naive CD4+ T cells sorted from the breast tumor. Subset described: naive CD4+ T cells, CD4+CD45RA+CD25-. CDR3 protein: CASSFTGAGANVLTF. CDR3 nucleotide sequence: TGCGCCAGCAGCTTTACAGGGGCTGGGGCCAACGTCCTGACTTTC.